This entry concerns a single T cell receptor beta chain. This sample is drawn from a study of Ad26.COV2.S vaccination and SARS-CoV-2 variants. Overall study: As a participant in COV1001, the donor was in the Ad26.COV2.S trial arm. Once, or twice with 56 days between doses, Ad26.COV2.S was given intramuscularly.

Germline assignment: CDR1 SGHDT and CDR2 YYEEEE. The CDR3 has 15 amino acids. Trimming pared 0 bases from V and 1 base from J, leaving 10 bases between. Sequencing was performed with immunoSEQ multiplex PCR; in TCRdb, only in-frame clones are kept and a portion is missing. The table includes about 370,000 clones, roughly 90% detected once. Stated treatment: 19 received Ad26.COV2.S at low or high dose, single or two shots; five or six received placebo; per-sample allocation not given. Repertoires come from day 63 after the first vaccine or placebo injection. An Ad26 vector that expressed Wuhan-strain SARS-CoV-2 spike constituted the vaccine.

The specimen comprised peripheral blood, sampled in a trial of Ad26.COV2.S vaccine versus placebo. This rearrangement joins TRBV5-6 to TRBJ2-5; perhaps TRBD2 as D (6 bases). The clonotype was recovered from a person aged 18-65 years who received the Ad26.COV2.S COVID-19 vaccine or a placebo. The CDR3 DNA is TGTGCCAGCAGCTTGGCCCGTAGCGGCCAAGAGACCCAGTACTTC. Translation: CASSLARSGQETQYF. Combining the CDR3 with reference TRBV5-6 and TRBJ2-5 gives the whole variable domain DAGVTQSPTHLIKTRGQQVTLRCSPKSGHDTVSWYQQALGQGPQFIFQYYEEEERQRGNFPDRFSGHQFPNYSSELNVNALLLGDSALYLCASSLARSGQETQYFGPGTRLLVL.